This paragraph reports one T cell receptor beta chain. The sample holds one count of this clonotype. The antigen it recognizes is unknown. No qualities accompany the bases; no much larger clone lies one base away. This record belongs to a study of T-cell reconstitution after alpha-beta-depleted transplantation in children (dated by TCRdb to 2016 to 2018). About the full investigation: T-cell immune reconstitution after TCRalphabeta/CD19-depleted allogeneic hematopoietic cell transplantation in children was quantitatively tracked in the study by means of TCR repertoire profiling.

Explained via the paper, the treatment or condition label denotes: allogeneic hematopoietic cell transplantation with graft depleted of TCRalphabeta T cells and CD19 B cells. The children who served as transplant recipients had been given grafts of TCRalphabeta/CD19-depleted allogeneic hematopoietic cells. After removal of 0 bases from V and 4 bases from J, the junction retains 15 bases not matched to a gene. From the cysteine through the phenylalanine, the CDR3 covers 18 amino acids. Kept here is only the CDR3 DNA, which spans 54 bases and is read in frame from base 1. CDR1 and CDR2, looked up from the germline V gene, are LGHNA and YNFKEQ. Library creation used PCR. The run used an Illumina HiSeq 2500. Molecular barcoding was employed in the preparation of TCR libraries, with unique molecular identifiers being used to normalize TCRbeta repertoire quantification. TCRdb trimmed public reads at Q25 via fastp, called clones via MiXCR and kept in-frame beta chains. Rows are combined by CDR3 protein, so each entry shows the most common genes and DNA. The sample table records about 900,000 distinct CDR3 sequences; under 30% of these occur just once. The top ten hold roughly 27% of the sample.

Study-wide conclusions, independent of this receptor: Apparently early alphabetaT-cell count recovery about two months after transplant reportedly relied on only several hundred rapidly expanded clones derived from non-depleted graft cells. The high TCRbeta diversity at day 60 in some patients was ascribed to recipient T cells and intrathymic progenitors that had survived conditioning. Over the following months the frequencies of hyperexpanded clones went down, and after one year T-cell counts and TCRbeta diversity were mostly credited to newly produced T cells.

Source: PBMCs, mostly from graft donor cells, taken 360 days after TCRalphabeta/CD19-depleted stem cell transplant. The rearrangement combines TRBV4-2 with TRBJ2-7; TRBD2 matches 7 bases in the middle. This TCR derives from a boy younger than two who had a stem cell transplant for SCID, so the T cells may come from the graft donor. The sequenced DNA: TGTGCCAGCAGCCAAGACGGCGGGGGTTCAGCTCTGGGATACGAGCAGTACTTC. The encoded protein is CASSQDGGGSALGYEQYF.